The 23 T cell receptor beta chains given below trace back to one sample, sequenced in a study of chemoradiotherapy in HPV16-positive cancers. Clones were sequenced by immunoSEQ multiplex PCR, and TCRdb holds only the in-frame ones, with some missing. Found here are approximately 6,400 clones, roughly 80% of them singletons; the top ten hold roughly 8%. The sample here was tumor tissue, taken from a patient who underwent chemoradiotherapy. The receptor set was obtained from a human donor with HPV-associated anogenital cancer.

The rearrangement joins TRBV10-3 to TRBJ1-5, with 12 bases matching TRBD1. CDR3 length: 17 amino acids. Looked up from germline, CDR1 is ENHRY and CDR2 is SYGVKD. V lost 6 bases, J lost 1 base, and 7 bases stayed unmatched. CDR3 in amino acids: CAISPGQGAMSNQPQHF. The CDR3 nucleotides are TGTGCCATCAGCCCGGGACAGGGGGCGATGAGCAATCAGCCCCAGCATTTT.

The sample holds one count of this clone. The rearrangement joins TRBV6-1 to TRBJ2-3; 10 positions match TRBD2. CDR3 length: 14 residues. Germline V gives CDR1 MNHNS, CDR2 SASEGT. Losses at the gene ends were 10 bases for V and 5 bases for J; bases not matched to a gene: 9. CDR3 DNA sequence: TGTGCCATCCAGAAGCGGGGGGGGGTAGATACGCAGTATTTT. This codes for CAIQKRGGVDTQYF.

The V call is TRBV11-3, the J call TRBJ1-1; D uncertain. This CDR3 comprises 13 residues. V lost 0 bases, J lost 3 bases, and 5 bases lay in between. Germline loops: CDR1 SGHNT, CDR2 YENEEA. The CDR3 sequence is CASSLEGHTEAFF. The CDR3 region has the DNA TGTGCCAGCAGCTTAGAAGGCCACACTGAAGCTTTCTTT.

The chain joins TRBV19 to TRBJ1-5; D may be TRBD1 (5 bases). Germline V gene lookup returns CDR1 LNHDA and CDR2 SQIVND (reference sequence). Between the trimmed V and J ends, which lost 5 bases and 2 bases, there was a span of 13 bases. This CDR3 spans 15 amino acids. CDR3 sequence: CASSVPGFGNQPQHF. As DNA, the CDR3 is TGTGCCAGTAGTGTCCCAGGGTTTGGCAATCAGCCCCAGCATTTT. The full variable domain, in which reference TRBV19 and TRBJ1-5 provide the parts outside the CDR3, is DGGITQSPKYLFRKEGQNVTLSCEQNLNHDAMYWYRQDPGQGLRLIYYSQIVNDFQKGDIAEGYSVSREKKESFPLTVTSAQKNPTAFYLCASSVPGFGNQPQHFGDGTRLSIL.

This rearrangement joins TRBV15 to TRBJ2-7, with TRBD1 as a possible D gene (6 bases). Germline V lookup: CDR1 LNHNV, CDR2 YYDKDF (reference sequence). Trimming pared 1 base from V and 4 bases from J, leaving 26 bases between. This CDR3 is built from 19 residues. In nucleotides, the CDR3 is TGTGCCACCAGCAGAGTTGGGGGCTTATGGGGGTCCAAGAGGTACGAGCAGTACTTC. Translated: CATSRVGGLWGSKRYEQYF.

This clone showed up just a few times. In DNA, the CDR3 is TGTGCCAGCAGCGCCGGGAGGGGGAGACAGAATGAAGCTTTCTTT. Translated: CASSAGRGRQNEAFF. J is TRBJ1-1 and V is TRBV5-6, with a tentative D call TRBD1 (6 bases). Trimming took 4 bases from V and 7 from J, leaving 20 bases between them. The CDR3 consists of 15 residues. Looked up from germline, CDR1 is SGHDT and CDR2 is YYEEEE.

This chain joins TRBV11-2 and TRBJ1-4; a weak D match, TRBD1 (6 bases). The ends were cut back, 3 bases at V and 4 bases at J, with 9 bases in the middle. This CDR3 is 14 amino acids long. Germline V gives CDR1 SGHAT, CDR2 FQNNGV. This CDR3 is CASSFGQNNEKLFF. CDR3 in DNA: TGTGCCAGCAGCTTCGGACAGAATAATGAAAAACTGTTTTTT.

The genes are TRBV30 and TRBJ2-3, with D possibly TRBD2 on 6 matching bases. The CDR3 consists of 14 residues. V lost 5 bases and J 0 bases, leaving 12 bases between the germline ends. Germline assignment: CDR1 GTSNPN and CDR2 SVGIG (reference sequence). Here the CDR3 DNA reads TGTGCCTGGGAGTCTAGCGAGAGCACAGATACGCAGTATTTT. As protein: CAWESSESTDTQYF.

This chain connects TRBV4-1 to TRBJ1-2; D gene ambiguous. The V gene's germline CDR1 is MGHRA and CDR2 YSYEKL. The CDR3 runs to 14 residues. Trimming removed 1 base at V and 2 bases at J, with 8 bases between. Here the CDR3 reads CASSQGRANYGYTF. CDR3 in DNA: TGCGCCAGCAGCCAAGGGAGGGCGAACTATGGCTACACCTTC.

This rearrangement joins TRBV11-3 to TRBJ1-1, with D unresolved. The CDR3 consists of 13 residues. Trimming cost V 2 bases and J 4 bases, with 8 bases left between them. The V gene's germline CDR1 is SGHNT and CDR2 YENEEA. The CDR3 sequence is CASSLYGVTEAFF. CDR3 DNA: TGTGCCAGCAGCTTATATGGGGTCACTGAAGCTTTCTTT.

The chain employs TRBV6-5 and TRBJ2-7, with D uncertain. Germline CDR1 reads MNHEY; CDR2 reads SVGAGI. Trimming took 0 bases from V and 2 from J, leaving 14 bases between them. This CDR3 has 16 amino acids. In DNA, the CDR3 is TGTGCCAGCAGTTACTCGATGTATGCCGTTACCTACGAGCAGTACTTC. As protein: CASSYSMYAVTYEQYF.

This rearrangement joins TRBV19 to TRBJ1-2, with D possibly TRBD1 on 6 matching bases. The length of the CDR3 is 12 residues. The V gene's germline CDR1 is LNHDA and CDR2 SQIVND (reference sequence). The CDR3 sequence: CVRDRRPYGYTF. CDR3 DNA sequence: TGTGTCCGAGACAGGAGACCCTATGGCTACACCTTC.

The J gene is TRBJ2-3, the V gene TRBV7-2; TRBD1 matches 9 bases. With 1 base clipped from V and 2 bases from J, the junction kept 13 bases outside the gene matches. The CDR3 has 19 amino acids. The germline V gene encodes CDR1 SGHTA and CDR2 FQGNSA. The chain's CDR3 is CASSLEGGTGNSNTDTQYF. CDR3 DNA sequence: TGTGCCAGCAGCTTAGAGGGGGGGACAGGGAATTCAAACACAGATACGCAGTATTTT. Drawing the rest from reference TRBV7-2 and TRBJ2-3, the complete variable domain is GAGVSQSPSNKVTEKGKDVELRCDPISGHTALYWYRQSLGQGLEFLIYFQGNSAPDKSGLPSDRFSAERTGGSVSTLTIQRTQQEDSAVYLCASSLEGGTGNSNTDTQYFGPGTRLTVL.

The chain has TRBV28 and TRBJ2-1; 11 nucleotides match TRBD1. Per the germline V gene, CDR1 is MDHEN and CDR2 is SYDVKM. CDR3 length: 15 amino acids. The V and J ends lost 6 bases and 6 bases, in that order; junction bases with no gene match: 7. Here the CDR3 reads CASSWDRGDVNEQFF. The CDR3 coding sequence is TGTGCCAGCAGCTGGGACAGGGGGGACGTCAATGAGCAGTTCTTC.

The chain carries TRBV7-9 and TRBJ1-1; 7 nucleotides agree with TRBD1. In germline, CDR1 is SEHNR, CDR2 FQNEAQ (reference sequence). The V gene end was trimmed by 4 bases and the J gene end by 4 bases; junction bases not matched to a gene: 3. This CDR3 spans 13 amino acids. The CDR3 DNA sequence: TGTGCCAGCAGCTCACAGGGGACCACTGAAGCTTTCTTT. It codes for CASSSQGTTEAFF.

This clone was picked up one time. The chain has TRBV29-1 and TRBJ1-2; no reliable D call. This CDR3 spans 12 amino acids. In germline, CDR1 is SQVTM, CDR2 ANQGSEA. V was cut by 7 bases and J by 3 bases, with 12 bases left in between. The CDR3 sequence is CSASVIDYGYTF. The DNA of the CDR3 is TGCAGCGCCTCTGTTATTGACTATGGCTACACCTTC.

V and J are TRBV28 and TRBJ1-4; TRBD1 matches 7 bases. The CDR3 is 14 residues long. Germline V lookup: CDR1 MDHEN, CDR2 SYDVKM. J gave up 4 bases and V 5 bases, and 4 bases lay outside the gene matches. CDR3 protein: CASSGGGINEKLFF. The CDR3 DNA reads as TGTGCCAGCAGTGGAGGGGGCATTAATGAAAAACTGTTTTTT.

The chain employs TRBV9 and TRBJ2-1; 10 nucleotides align to TRBD2. CDR3 length equals 18 residues. CDR1 and CDR2 from the germline V gene are SGDLS and YYNGEE. Trimming at V came to 1 base and at J to 1 base, leaving 8 bases not matched to a gene. CDR3 residues: CASSVLSGGRGSYNEQFF. In DNA form, the CDR3 reads TGTGCCAGCAGCGTACTTAGCGGGGGGCGGGGTTCCTACAATGAGCAGTTCTTC.

The J gene is TRBJ1-6, the V gene TRBV7-2; D is unresolved. The CDR3 has 12 amino acids. Trimming left V 2 bases short and J 10 bases short, with 6 bases between. Germline V gene lookup returns CDR1 SGHTA and CDR2 FQGNSA. As DNA, the CDR3 is TGTGCCAGCAGCTTATATCGATCACCCCTCCACTTT. It codes for CASSLYRSPLHF.

The chain links TRBV30 to TRBJ2-3, with 10 bases lining up with TRBD1. The junction had 4 bases not matched to a gene; V was cut back by 1 base and J by 6 bases. Per the germline V gene, CDR1 is GTSNPN and CDR2 is SVGIG (reference sequence). The CDR3 length is 14 residues. In nucleotides, the CDR3 is TGTGCCTGGAGTGAGGGACAGGGGTGTGATACGCAGTATTTT. Translation: CAWSEGQGCDTQYF.

The gene calls are TRBV30 and TRBJ2-6, with D possibly TRBD2 on 6 matching bases. This CDR3 contains 15 residues. Germline V gives CDR1 GTSNPN, CDR2 SVGIG (reference sequence). V lost 3 bases, J lost 2 bases, and 11 bases lay in between. DNA for the CDR3: TGTGCCTGGAGGCGGGACTCCGCTGGGGCCAACGTCCTGACTTTC. It codes for CAWRRDSAGANVLTF.

The chain joins TRBV5-5 to TRBJ1-5; a possible D gene is TRBD1 (6 bases). The germline V and J ends were trimmed by 2 bases and 6 bases, with 12 bases remaining between them. The germline V gene has CDR1 SGHKS and CDR2 YYEKEE (reference sequence). The CDR3 runs to 14 residues. CDR3 sequence: CASSFGGARQPQHF. The CDR3 nucleotides are TGTGCCAGCAGCTTTGGGGGGGCCCGTCAGCCCCAGCATTTT.

The chain joins TRBV19 to TRBJ1-2; D unclear. The V gene's germline CDR1 is LNHDA and CDR2 SQIVND (reference sequence). The CDR3 totals 14 residues. Trimming left V 5 bases short and J 0 bases short, with 10 bases between. The CDR3 DNA reads TGTGCCAGTAGTTGGACTCCTCCTAACTATGGCTACACCTTC. Translating gives CASSWTPPNYGYTF. The whole variable domain, remainder taken from reference TRBV19 and TRBJ1-2, is DGGITQSPKYLFRKEGQNVTLSCEQNLNHDAMYWYRQDPGQGLRLIYYSQIVNDFQKGDIAEGYSVSREKKESFPLTVTSAQKNPTAFYLCASSWTPPNYGYTFGSGTRLTVV.